Presented here are 8 T cell receptor beta chains from one specimen sequenced in a study of blood T cell repertoires in COVID-19. Here immunoSEQ multiplex PCR was the method, and the copy in TCRdb shows in-frame clones only, minus some. The sample carries approximately 82,000 clones, about four fifths recorded once. Sequenced sample: peripheral blood. These receptors all stem from a middle-aged man with active or convalescent COVID-19.

The V call is TRBV6-1, the J call TRBJ1-1; the D gene is possibly TRBD1 (5 bases). Trimming took off 0 bases at V and 6 bases at J, with 11 bases between the two ends. CDR1 MNHNS and CDR2 SASEGT come from the germline V gene. The CDR3 has 14 residues. CDR3 loop: CASSEAGRGPEAFF. For the CDR3, the DNA is TGTGCCAGCAGTGAAGCAGGGAGGGGCCCTGAAGCTTTCTTT.

This clone was picked up a small number of times. The chain recombines TRBV5-6 with TRBJ1-2, with TRBD1 as a possible D gene (5 bases). This CDR3 has 15 amino acids. CDR1 and CDR2 (germline): SGHDT, YYEEEE. Trimming left V 1 base short and J 5 bases short, with 15 bases between. The DNA of the CDR3 is TGTGCCAGCAGCTTGAGAGGCGGGGAGGGGTATGGCTACACCTTC. This codes for CASSLRGGEGYGYTF.

The V call is TRBV6-1, the J call TRBJ2-3, with 9 bases identical to TRBD2. V was pared by 1 base and J by 3 bases, with 8 bases of the junction left unmatched. Germline-derived CDR1 and CDR2 are MNHNS and SASEGT. The CDR3 consists of 17 residues. CDR3 loop: CASSEGVAGGPTDTQYF. The CDR3 DNA follows: TGTGCCAGCAGTGAAGGGGTCGCGGGGGGGCCGACAGATACGCAGTATTTT.

The chain has TRBV27 and TRBJ2-3; 7 positions agree with TRBD2. The length of the CDR3 is 16 residues. Germline CDR1 MNHEY, CDR2 SMNVEV (reference sequence). The V segment lost 1 base and the J segment 1 base; nucleotides outside the gene matches: 5. The CDR3, as DNA: TGTGCCAGCAGTTTATGGGGCGGGGGAGGCACAGATACGCAGTATTTT. It specifies CASSLWGGGGTDTQYF.

The rearrangement joins TRBV5-1 to TRBJ2-2; tentative D call: TRBD2 (5 bases). Germline values: CDR1 SGHRS, CDR2 YFSETQ. This CDR3 is built from 16 residues. Trimming shortened V by 2 bases and J by 0 bases, and 11 bases separated the two germline ends. The CDR3 nucleotides are TGCGCCAGCAGCTTCGAGGGTCTAGCGAACACCGGGGAGCTGTTTTTT. It yields the protein CASSFEGLANTGELFF.

This sequence joins TRBV5-5 and TRBJ1-2, with D unclear. The V end was cut by 0 bases, the J end by 8 bases, with 14 bases between. Germline CDR1 and CDR2: SGHKS and YYEKEE (reference sequence). The CDR3 has 14 residues. The CDR3 loop reads CASSLDPYSQGYTF. DNA of the CDR3: TGTGCCAGCAGCTTGGACCCCTACAGTCAGGGCTACACCTTC.

The rearrangement joins TRBV5-8 to TRBJ1-1; tentative D call: TRBD1 (5 bases). CDR3 size: 14 residues. V was trimmed by 0 bases and J by 3 bases, leaving 9 bases between them. In germline, CDR1 is SGHTS, CDR2 YDEGEE. The CDR3 nucleotides are TGTGCCAGCAGCTTGGACGGCAGGGACACTGAAGCTTTCTTT. Translated: CASSLDGRDTEAFF.

The CDR3 DNA reads as TGCGCCAGCAGTGAGTCTTCAGGGGGCTGGGATAATTCACCCCTCCACTTT. This translates into CASSESSGGWDNSPLHF. This chain links TRBV10-2 with TRBJ1-6; TRBD1 matches at 8 bases. The CDR3 loop spans 17 amino acids. Germline-derived CDR1 and CDR2 are WSHSY and SAAADI. V trimming: 0 bases; J trimming: 5 bases; junction bases outside the gene matches: 6.